Below, 25 T cell receptor beta chains from the same sample are listed, as sequenced in a study of early T cells in non-severe SARS-CoV-2 infection. MiXCR was run by TCRdb on the 5' RACE reads, yielding one entry per CDR3 protein. The sample consists of about 71,000 distinct CDR3 sequences, roughly an eighth of them appearing once. Sample: whole blood. These receptors were obtained from an adult who was a healthcare worker with PCR-confirmed SARS-CoV-2 infection or an uninfected control (not recorded which).

This clonotype was seen repeatedly, ten times or more. In DNA, the CDR3 is TGTGCCAGCAGTGAACCGGGACTAGCGGGGAAGGATGAGCAGTTCTTC. It codes for CASSEPGLAGKDEQFF. The chain carries TRBV2 and TRBJ2-1, with TRBD2 matching 13 bases. Germline CDR1 and CDR2: SNHLY and FYNNEI. The CDR3 covers 16 residues. Trimming took 2 bases from V and 8 from J; bases not matched to a gene: 6.

This clonotype was counted at least ten times. V usage is TRBV3-1 and J usage is TRBJ2-1; the match to TRBD1 covers 10 bases. Germline V gene lookup returns CDR1 LGHDT and CDR2 YNNKEL (reference sequence). V shed 1 base, J shed 6 bases, and the junction held 9 bases outside the gene matches. This CDR3 is 17 amino acids long. The CDR3 coding sequence is TGTGCCAGCAGCCAAGGGTTCCGGACAGGGGGTACCAATGAGCAGTTCTTC. Encoded protein: CASSQGFRTGGTNEQFF.

This clonotype was recorded a few times. The chain employs TRBV29-1 and TRBJ2-1, with TRBD1 matching over 7 bases. CDR1 SQVTM and CDR2 ANQGSEA come from the germline V gene. There are 14 residues in the CDR3. J gave up 0 bases and V 7 bases, and 6 bases lay outside the gene matches. In DNA, the CDR3 is TGCAGCGGGACCGGGACAGCCTCCTACAATGAGCAGTTCTTC. Protein: CSGTGTASYNEQFF.

This clonotype appeared many times. The V call is TRBV29-1, the J call TRBJ1-2; TRBD1 agrees at 8 bases. The CDR3 covers 14 residues. CDR1 and CDR2 (germline): SQVTM, ANQGSEA. Trimming removed 8 bases from V and 4 bases from J; junction bases left unmatched: 12. The CDR3 DNA sequence: TGCAGCACCTACCCTAGACAGGGGACCTATGGCTACACCTTC. This encodes CSTYPRQGTYGYTF.

The gene calls are TRBV5-6 and TRBJ2-5; D unresolved. The germline V gene encodes CDR1 SGHDT and CDR2 YYEEEE. The germline V and J ends were trimmed by 4 bases and 1 base, with 14 bases remaining between them. This CDR3 region has 15 residues. The CDR3 reads CASSAPPGLQETQYF. Here the CDR3 DNA reads TGTGCCAGCAGCGCCCCCCCAGGCCTCCAAGAGACCCAGTACTTC. The complete variable domain, with remaining parts taken from reference TRBV5-6 and TRBJ2-5, reads DAGVTQSPTHLIKTRGQQVTLRCSPKSGHDTVSWYQQALGQGPQFIFQYYEEEERQRGNFPDRFSGHQFPNYSSELNVNALLLGDSALYLCASSAPPGLQETQYFGPGTRLLVL.

A few counts support this clonotype. The V and J genes are TRBV29-1 and TRBJ2-7, with 7 nucleotides matching TRBD1. With 5 bases clipped from V and 2 bases from J, the junction kept 3 bases outside the gene matches. The CDR3 sequence is 12 residues long. Germline assignment: CDR1 SQVTM and CDR2 ANQGSEA. The CDR3 DNA follows: TGCAGCGTTCTGACAGGGACCTACGAGCAGTACTTC. Translating gives CSVLTGTYEQYF.

The sample holds a few counts of this clonotype. J is TRBJ2-1 and V is TRBV5-6; a possible D gene is TRBD2 (5 bases). The CDR3 is made up of 13 amino acids. The V gene's germline CDR1 is SGHDT and CDR2 YYEEEE. Between the trimmed V and J ends, which lost 1 base and 10 bases, there was a span of 12 bases. The CDR3 DNA reads TGTGCCAGCAGCTTGAGAGGGCCCGTCGAGCAGTTCTTC. The encoded protein is CASSLRGPVEQFF.

The chain has TRBV29-1 and TRBJ2-5; TRBD1 or TRBD2 may be the D gene (6 bases each). Per the germline V gene, CDR1 is SQVTM and CDR2 is ANQGSEA. Trimming took 5 bases from V and 5 from J, leaving 12 bases between them. The CDR3 is made up of 12 amino acids. The CDR3 DNA reads as TGCAGCGTTATTGGGGGGCTGGAGACCCAGTACTTC. Amino acid sequence: CSVIGGLETQYF.

This clonotype occurred many times. V usage is TRBV29-1 and J usage is TRBJ1-1; 7 bases line up with TRBD1. Germline assignment: CDR1 SQVTM and CDR2 ANQGSEA. This CDR3 comprises 13 residues. V gave up 6 bases and J gave up 0 bases; unmatched junction bases: 4. CDR3 sequence: CSVPTGLNTEAFF. CDR3 DNA sequence: TGCAGCGTCCCGACAGGGCTGAACACTGAAGCTTTCTTT.

This clonotype occurred many times. This chain uses TRBV4-3 with TRBJ1-5; D remains unclear. This CDR3 is 13 amino acids long. Germline CDR1 reads LGHNA; CDR2 reads YSLEER. V shed 0 bases and J shed 6 bases, with 6 bases lying between them. The CDR3 bases are TGCGCCAGCAGCCAAGATCTGGGTCAGCCCCAGCATTTT. It codes for CASSQDLGQPQHF.

This clonotype has more than one count but fewer than ten. The rearrangement joins TRBV12-3 or TRBV12-4 to TRBJ2-1; possible D gene TRBD2, 5 bases. Between the trimmed V and J ends, which lost 3 bases and 6 bases, there was a span of 12 bases. CDR3 size: 14 residues. The chain's CDR3 is CASSFTGSPNEQFF. The CDR3 coding sequence is TGTGCCAGCAGTTTTACGGGGTCTCCCAATGAGCAGTTCTTC.

In its sample, this clonotype was seen a few times. The gene calls are TRBV28 and TRBJ1-1; unclear D gene. Germline CDR1 and CDR2: MDHEN and SYDVKM. Trimming took off 5 bases at V and 1 base at J, with 5 bases between the two ends. This CDR3 spans 12 amino acids. CDR3 bases: TGTGCCAGCAGTATGGGGAACACTGAAGCTTTCTTT. It specifies CASSMGNTEAFF.

The chain is built from TRBV29-1 and TRBJ2-2; the D is unclear. Germline-derived CDR1 and CDR2 are SQVTM and ANQGSEA. The CDR3 contains 13 residues. V was shortened by 2 bases and J by 0 bases, with 4 bases between the two germline ends. CDR3 DNA sequence: TGCAGCGTTGAACCCCCGAACACCGGGGAGCTGTTTTTT. Amino acids: CSVEPPNTGELFF.

V and J are TRBV29-1 and TRBJ2-1; D may be TRBD1 (6 bases). V was trimmed by 3 bases and J by 7 bases, leaving 10 bases between them. The CDR3 covers 12 residues. Germline V gives CDR1 SQVTM, CDR2 ANQGSEA. The CDR3 nucleotides are TGCAGCGTTGACCAGGGGATGAATGAGCAGTTCTTC. It yields the protein CSVDQGMNEQFF.

This clonotype was recorded at least ten times. This chain links TRBV5-1 with TRBJ2-2; D remains unclear. The CDR3 contains 16 residues. Trimming cost V 3 bases and J 0 bases, with 12 bases left between them. CDR1 SGHRS and CDR2 YFSETQ come from the germline V gene. The CDR3 DNA reads TGCGCCAGCAGCTCACGAACGACCGCGAACACCGGGGAGCTGTTTTTT. This gives the protein CASSSRTTANTGELFF.

The rearrangement links TRBV7-9 to TRBJ1-4; TRBD1 might be the D (5 bases). Germline V gene data show CDR1 as SEHNR and CDR2 as FQNEAQ (reference sequence). The V end was cut by 1 base, the J end by 8 bases, with 14 bases between. The length of the CDR3 is 15 residues. CDR3 region: CASSLEAGRQEKLFF. CDR3 DNA: TGTGCCAGCAGCTTAGAGGCAGGGCGTCAAGAAAAACTGTTTTTT.

The rearrangement uses TRBV9 and TRBJ2-1; TRBD2 is a possible D gene (7 bases). V lost 0 bases, J lost 8 bases, and 18 bases lay in between. The CDR3 extends over 16 amino acids. The germline V gene encodes CDR1 SGDLS and CDR2 YYNGEE. Here the CDR3 DNA reads TGTGCCAGCAGCGTAGGGAACGGGGGGCCACTGGATGAGCAGTTCTTC. Translation gives CASSVGNGGPLDEQFF. The complete variable domain, with remaining parts taken from reference TRBV9 and TRBJ2-1, reads DSGVTQTPKHLITATGQRVTLRCSPRSGDLSVYWYQQSLDQGLQFLIQYYNGEERAKGNILERFSAQQFPDLHSELNLSSLELGDSALYFCASSVGNGGPLDEQFFGPGTRLTVL.

The table lists this clonotype with many counts. The V call is TRBV7-7, the J call TRBJ2-2, with a weak D call TRBD1 (5 bases). V lost 1 base and J 5 bases, leaving 8 bases between the germline ends. The CDR3 is 14 residues long. Germline V gives CDR1 SSHAT, CDR2 FNYEAQ (reference sequence). The chain's CDR3 is CASSLEGVTGELFF. In nucleotides, the CDR3 is TGTGCCAGCAGCTTAGAAGGGGTAACCGGGGAGCTGTTTTTT.

This clonotype was detected ten times or more. The gene calls are TRBV5-1 and TRBJ2-7; 8 positions match TRBD2. Trimming cost V 1 base and J 4 bases; bases outside gene matches: 7. CDR3 length: 15 amino acids. Germline CDR1 is SGHRS and CDR2 is YFSETQ. DNA for the CDR3: TGCGCCAGCAGCTTGACTAGCGGAGGAATGTACGAGCAGTACTTC. As protein: CASSLTSGGMYEQYF.

This clonotype was picked up many times. The rearrangement joins TRBV14 to TRBJ2-2; D remains ambiguous. The germline V gene encodes CDR1 SGHDN and CDR2 FVKESK. The ends were cut back, 4 bases at V and 5 bases at J, with 11 bases in the middle. The CDR3 extends over 14 amino acids. The CDR3 DNA sequence: TGTGCCAGCAGCCCTCTATGGGGTACCGGGGAGCTGTTTTTT. This gives the protein CASSPLWGTGELFF.

The chain employs TRBV5-6 and TRBJ2-7, with D unresolved. Germline-derived CDR1 and CDR2 are SGHDT and YYEEEE. CDR3 length: 13 amino acids. Trimming cost V 0 bases and J 3 bases, with 7 bases left between them. CDR3 DNA: TGTGCCAGCAGCTTGGGGGTATACTACGAGCAGTACTTC. Its protein is CASSLGVYYEQYF.

This clonotype was recorded at least ten times. This chain connects TRBV7-2 to TRBJ2-3; tentatively, D is TRBD1 (6 bases). Trimming cost V 1 base and J 2 bases, with 13 bases left between them. In germline, CDR1 is SGHTA, CDR2 FQGNSA. The CDR3 loop spans 16 amino acids. In nucleotides, the CDR3 is TGTGCCAGCAGCTTAGATCTGGGGGCCTACACAGATACGCAGTATTTT. Amino acids: CASSLDLGAYTDTQYF.

The rearrangement links TRBV23-1 to TRBJ2-5; 9 bases align to TRBD1. TRBV23-1 is given ORF status, its function remaining uncertain. After removal of 2 bases from V and 2 bases from J, the junction contained 6 bases not matched to a gene. The CDR3 runs 16 residues. The CDR3, as DNA: TGCGCCAGCAGTCAACACAGGGGGCACCAGCAAGAGACCCAGTACTTC. It encodes CASSQHRGHQQETQYF.

In this sample, this clonotype turned up many times. The chain joins TRBV28 to TRBJ2-2; perhaps TRBD2 as D (6 bases). The CDR3 loop spans 12 amino acids. V shed 5 bases and J shed 6 bases, with 7 bases lying between them. Germline V gives CDR1 MDHEN, CDR2 SYDVKM. CDR3 nucleotides: TGTGCCAGCAGTCCTAGCGCCGGGGAGCTGTTTTTT. This encodes CASSPSAGELFF.

V is TRBV6-2 or TRBV6-3 and J is TRBJ2-3; a possible D gene is TRBD1 (7 bases). The germline gives CDR1 MNHEY, CDR2 SVGEGT. V shed 6 bases and J shed 3 bases, with 13 bases lying between them. CDR3 size: 14 residues. The CDR3 loop reads CASRRQGLTDTQYF. The CDR3 nucleotides read TGTGCCAGCAGGAGACAGGGACTGACAGATACGCAGTATTTT.